Listed here are 26 T cell receptor beta chains from one sample, sequenced in a study of T cells after yellow fever vaccination. Each CDR3 protein is one row after TCRdb ran MiXCR on the 5' RACE reads. The table includes 500,000 to 550,000 distinct CDR3 sequences, just over 20% detected once. The sequenced sample was PBMCs, obtained roughly 20 days after the first yellow fever vaccination. These receptors were taken from a man aged 18 to 29 who received the YFV17D yellow fever vaccine.

This clonotype has just a few counts. The chain carries TRBV10-2 and TRBJ2-1; TRBD1 might be the D (6 bases). V lost 8 bases, J lost 9 bases, and 14 bases lay in between. Germline CDR1 reads WSHSY; CDR2 reads SAAADI. The CDR3 is made up of 12 amino acids. The CDR3 reads CASGNRVSEQFF. The CDR3 nucleotides read TGCGCCAGCGGTAACAGGGTGAGTGAGCAGTTCTTC.

This clonotype was counted only a few times. The chain recombines TRBV12-3 or TRBV12-4 with TRBJ2-7, with D possibly being TRBD2 (5 bases). The CDR3 extends over 14 amino acids. Deletions cut 3 bases from V and 2 bases from J, with 11 bases between. The CDR3 nucleotides are TGTGCCAGCAGTTTTGAGGGTGGAACCTACGAGCAGTACTTC. Translation gives CASSFEGGTYEQYF.

Many counts were recorded for this clonotype. The chain uses TRBV12-3 or TRBV12-4 and TRBJ1-5; D remains unclear. CDR3 size: 16 residues. Trimming pared 3 bases from V and 6 bases from J, leaving 18 bases between. CDR3 residues: CASSFNPAEPSQPQHF. The CDR3 DNA is TGTGCCAGCAGTTTTAACCCAGCAGAACCCAGTCAGCCCCAGCATTTT.

The chain combines TRBV6-1 with TRBJ2-1; 10 bases are shared with TRBD2. After removal of 4 bases from V and 1 base from J, the junction contained 4 bases not matched to a gene. Germline V gene lookup returns CDR1 MNHNS and CDR2 SASEGT. The CDR3 runs 16 residues. CDR3 sequence reads: CASSVLAGDSYNEQFF. DNA for the CDR3: TGTGCCAGCAGTGTTCTAGCGGGGGATTCCTACAATGAGCAGTTCTTC.

CDR3 bases: TGTGCCAGCTCATCGGGGTTAGGGGGACAACAAGAGACCCAGTACTTC. This codes for CASSSGLGGQQETQYF. The chain has TRBV18 and TRBJ2-5, with D possibly being TRBD1 (6 bases). V was cut by 5 bases and J by 2 bases, with 18 bases left in between. Germline V lookup: CDR1 KGHSH, CDR2 LQKENI. CDR3 length equals 16 residues.

This clonotype has more than one count but fewer than ten. V is TRBV7-9 and J is TRBJ2-4; D is undetermined. The V gene lost 4 bases and the J gene lost 3 bases, with 7 bases spanning the gap. The CDR3 spans 13 residues. Germline V gene lookup returns CDR1 SEHNR and CDR2 FQNEAQ (reference sequence). Here the CDR3 reads CASSSWDKNIQYF. CDR3 sequence (DNA): TGTGCCAGCAGCTCATGGGACAAAAACATTCAGTACTTC.

The gene calls are TRBV20-1 and TRBJ2-7; D uncertain. V was cut by 2 bases and J by 5 bases, with 10 bases left in between. The CDR3 extends over 12 amino acids. Per germline, CDR1 DFQATT and CDR2 SNEGSKA (reference sequence). CDR3 sequence: CSARSGLHEQYF. In DNA form, the CDR3 reads TGCAGTGCTAGATCTGGTCTCCACGAGCAGTACTTC.

This clonotype was counted a few times. The chain links TRBV3-1 to TRBJ1-6; unclear D gene. Germline CDR1 and CDR2: LGHDT and YNNKEL (reference sequence). CDR3 size: 14 residues. The V gene lost 1 base and the J gene lost 8 bases, with 9 bases spanning the gap. The CDR3 region has the DNA TGTGCCAGCAGCCAAGGGTATAAGGATTCACCCCTCCACTTT. This gives the protein CASSQGYKDSPLHF.

On this clonotype itself: A much larger clonotype is one base distant, so this may be a read error. V gene TRBV6-4 combines with J gene TRBJ2-1, with D perhaps TRBD1 or TRBD2 (6 bases each). CDR3 length: 15 residues. The germline V and J ends were trimmed by 0 bases and 9 bases, with 15 bases remaining between them. Per germline, CDR1 MRHNA and CDR2 SNTAGT. The CDR3 is CASSDSIGGSGEQFF. CDR3 sequence (DNA): TGTGCCAGCAGTGACTCAATCGGGGGCTCGGGTGAGCAGTTCTTC.

This clonotype has a handful of counts. The chain is built from TRBV7-9 and TRBJ2-7; 7 positions match TRBD1. Germline trimming cut 3 bases from V and 6 bases from J; bases unmatched to any gene: 8. The germline CDR1 and CDR2 sequences are SEHNR and FQNEAQ (reference sequence). The CDR3 extends over 14 amino acids. The CDR3 DNA follows: TGTGCCAGCAGCTTGCCAGGGGGTTTCGGCGAGCAGTACGTC. Its protein is CASSLPGGFGEQYV.

The genes are TRBV21-1 and TRBJ2-1; TRBD1 reflects the table's D call only, with no check against the DNA. TRBV21-1 is termed a pseudogene. The CDR3 has 15 amino acids. The CDR3 DNA sequence: TGTGCCAGCAGCAACCGGGACAGGGACAACAATGAGCAGTTCTTC. It specifies CASSNRDRDNNEQFF.

CDR3 protein: CASNPSHLYNEQFF. The CDR3 region has the DNA TGTGCCAGCAACCCGTCCCACTTGTACAATGAGCAGTTCTTC. The chain employs TRBV7-8 and TRBJ2-1, with no clear D. Deletions cut 7 bases from V and 4 bases from J, with 14 bases between. This CDR3 has 14 residues. CDR1 is SGHVS and CDR2 is FQNEAQ in the germline V gene. Full variable domain (outside the CDR3, taken from reference TRBV7-8 and TRBJ2-1): GAGVSQSPRYKVAKRGQDVALRCDPISGHVSLFWYQQALGQGPEFLTYFQNEAQLDKSGLPSDRFFAERPEGSVSTLKIQRTQQEDSAVYLCASNPSHLYNEQFFGPGTRLTVL.

The sample holds a few counts of this clonotype. The V and J genes are TRBV24-1 and TRBJ2-7; D not certain. The CDR3 contains 11 residues. V dropped 8 bases and J dropped 5 bases, with 9 bases sitting between them. From germline, CDR1 is KGHDR and CDR2 SFDVKD. The CDR3 DNA sequence: TGTGCCACCAATGGAGTCCACGAGCAGTACTTC. Amino acid sequence: CATNGVHEQYF.

The table lists this clonotype with a few counts. This rearrangement joins TRBV20-1 to TRBJ2-3; D is perhaps TRBD1 (6 bases). Germline loops: CDR1 DFQATT, CDR2 SNEGSKA (reference sequence). CDR3 length: 16 residues. The V and J ends lost 4 bases and 1 base respectively, with 18 bases between them. In nucleotides, the CDR3 is TGCAGTGCTATGGATCCCGGGACATTACGCACAGATACGCAGTATTTT. Amino acid sequence: CSAMDPGTLRTDTQYF.

This clonotype was counted between two and nine times. This sequence joins TRBV6-5 and TRBJ2-1; TRBD1 or TRBD2 may be the D gene (5 bases each). Germline V lookup: CDR1 MNHEY, CDR2 SVGAGI. Deletions cut 0 bases from V and 5 bases from J, with 11 bases between. The CDR3 totals 15 residues. CDR3 in DNA: TGTGCCAGCAGTTACTCCGTAGGGACCCACAATGAGCAGTTCTTC. It specifies CASSYSVGTHNEQFF.

The chain uses TRBV4-3 and TRBJ2-6; possibly TRBD2 for D (5 bases). The germline V gene encodes CDR1 LGHNA and CDR2 YSLEER. V was cut by 6 bases and J by 0 bases, with 12 bases left in between. The CDR3 consists of 16 residues. CDR3 in amino acids: CASRDGLDSGANVLTF. CDR3 DNA sequence: TGCGCCAGCAGAGACGGACTTGACTCTGGGGCCAACGTCCTGACTTTC.

Many counts were recorded for this clonotype. CDR3 coding DNA: TGCAGCGTGGGTACAACATTAGCGGGGCCTGAAGCTTTCTTT. Encoded protein: CSVGTTLAGPEAFF. The rearrangement joins TRBV29-1 to TRBJ1-1; D is perhaps TRBD1 (5 bases). The CDR3 is 14 residues long. V lost 6 bases and J lost 6, with 20 bases in between. CDR1 and CDR2 from the germline V gene are SQVTM and ANQGSEA.

This clonotype was counted a few times. The chain links TRBV4-2 to TRBJ2-7; TRBD2 aligns across 8 bases. The CDR3 spans 16 residues. Germline V gene data show CDR1 as LGHNA and CDR2 as YNFKEQ. The ends lost 0 bases at V and 0 bases at J; junction bases unmatched: 4. The CDR3 region is CASSQEAGASSYEQYF. The DNA for the CDR3 is TGTGCCAGCAGCCAAGAAGCGGGGGCCAGCTCCTACGAGCAGTACTTC.

This chain connects TRBV20-1 to TRBJ2-3; 8 nucleotides match TRBD2. V gave up 5 bases and J gave up 2 bases; unmatched junction bases: 9. Germline-derived CDR1 and CDR2 are DFQATT and SNEGSKA (reference sequence). The CDR3 contains 15 residues. CDR3 in DNA: TGCAGTGCTCCAATGGGGGGACTAGACACAGATACGCAGTATTTT. Translating it yields CSAPMGGLDTDTQYF.

This clonotype was detected many times. V is TRBV2 and J is TRBJ2-2; D tentatively fits TRBD1 or TRBD2 (6 bases each). The CDR3 length is 16 residues. Germline V CDR1 and CDR2: SNHLY, FYNNEI. V gave up 2 bases and J gave up 4 bases, with 14 bases separating them. CDR3 nucleotides: TGTGCCAGCAGTGAATTGGGGGGCGCGGGCACCGGGGAGCTGTTTTTT. Protein sequence: CASSELGGAGTGELFF.

The chain combines TRBV6-2 or TRBV6-3 with TRBJ1-1; D is ambiguous. CDR1 and CDR2 (germline): MNHEY, SVGEGT. CDR3 length: 14 residues. V lost 2 bases to trimming and J lost 2 bases, with 9 bases between them. The CDR3 DNA reads TGTGCCAGCAGTTACGTGGGGTCTAACACTGAAGCTTTCTTT. It codes for CASSYVGSNTEAFF.

V is TRBV5-1 and J is TRBJ2-7; D is perhaps TRBD1 (6 bases). Germline lookup yields CDR1 SGHRS and CDR2 YFSETQ. The CDR3 spans 15 residues. Deletions cut 0 bases from V and 5 bases from J, with 15 bases between. The CDR3 reads CASSLVGRGFDEQYF. The CDR3 DNA follows: TGCGCCAGCAGCTTGGTTGGCAGGGGCTTCGACGAGCAGTACTTC.

The chain carries TRBV20-1 and TRBJ2-1; tentatively, D is TRBD1 or TRBD2 (5 bases each). The V end was cut by 0 bases, the J end by 3 bases, with 12 bases between. In germline, CDR1 is DFQATT, CDR2 SNEGSKA (reference sequence). The length of the CDR3 is 15 residues. CDR3 region: CSARDRDLFYNEQFF. In nucleotides, the CDR3 is TGCAGTGCTAGAGACAGGGACCTCTTCTACAATGAGCAGTTCTTC.

There are a few counts of this clonotype. V usage is TRBV5-1 and J usage is TRBJ2-1; TRBD2 matches 13 bases. Looked up from germline, CDR1 is SGHRS and CDR2 is YFSETQ. The V segment lost 4 bases and the J segment 8 bases; nucleotides outside the gene matches: 12. The CDR3 totals 17 residues. The CDR3 DNA is TGCGCCAGCAGCCCTCGGACTAGCGGGGGTTCCCTCGATGAGCAGTTCTTC. This codes for CASSPRTSGGSLDEQFF.

This chain connects TRBV20-1 to TRBJ2-2; D not certain. V gave up 3 bases and J gave up 7 bases, with 12 bases separating them. The CDR3 contains 13 residues. CDR1 and CDR2 (germline): DFQATT, SNEGSKA (reference sequence). CDR3 nucleotides: TGCAGTGCTAGCGATCCGACGCTCGGGGAGCTGTTTTTT. This sequence encodes CSASDPTLGELFF.

This clonotype was counted many times. The rearrangement uses TRBV29-1 and TRBJ2-1; 13 bases map to TRBD2. Per the germline V gene, CDR1 is SQVTM and CDR2 is ANQGSEA. V lost 1 base to trimming and J lost 2 bases; unmatched junction nucleotides: 5. The CDR3 totals 17 residues. In DNA form, the CDR3 reads TGCAGCGTTGAAGGACTAGCGGGGGGTTCCACCTACAATGAGCAGTTCTTC. Translated, it gives CSVEGLAGGSTYNEQFF.